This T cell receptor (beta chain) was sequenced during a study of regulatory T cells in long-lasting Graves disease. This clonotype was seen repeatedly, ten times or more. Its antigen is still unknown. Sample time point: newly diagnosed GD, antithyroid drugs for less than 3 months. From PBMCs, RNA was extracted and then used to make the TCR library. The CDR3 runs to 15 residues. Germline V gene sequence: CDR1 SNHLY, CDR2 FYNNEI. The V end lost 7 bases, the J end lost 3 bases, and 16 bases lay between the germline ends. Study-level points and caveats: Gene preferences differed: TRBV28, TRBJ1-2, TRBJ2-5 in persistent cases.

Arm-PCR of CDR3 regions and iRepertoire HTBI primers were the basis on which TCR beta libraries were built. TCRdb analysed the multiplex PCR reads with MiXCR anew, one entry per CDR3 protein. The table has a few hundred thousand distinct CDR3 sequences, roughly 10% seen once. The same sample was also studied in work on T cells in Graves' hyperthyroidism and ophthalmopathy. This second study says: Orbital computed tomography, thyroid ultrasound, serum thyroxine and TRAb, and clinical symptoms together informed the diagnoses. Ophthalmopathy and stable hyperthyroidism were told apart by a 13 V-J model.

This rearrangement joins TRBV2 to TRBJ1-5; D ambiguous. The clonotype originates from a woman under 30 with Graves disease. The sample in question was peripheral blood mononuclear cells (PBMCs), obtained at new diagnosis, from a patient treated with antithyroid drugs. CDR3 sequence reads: CASTRTGVSNQPQHF. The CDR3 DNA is TGTGCCAGCACTAGGACCGGGGTCTCCAATCAGCCCCAGCATTTT.